A single sample is the source of the 9 T cell receptor beta chains below, sequenced in a study of T cell responses to AZD1222 COVID-19 vaccine. Sequencing was performed with immunoSEQ multiplex PCR; in TCRdb, only in-frame clones are kept and a portion is missing. The table lists some 110,000 clones, 93% of them singletons. Sequenced here: peripheral blood, sampled on day 0 of AZD1222 vaccination. These receptors were taken from an adult in good health.

The rearrangement uses TRBV7-2 and TRBJ1-3, with 7 positions matching TRBD1. This CDR3 contains 17 residues. Germline CDR1 reads SGHTA; CDR2 reads FQGNSA. V was clipped by 2 bases and J by 0 bases; unmatched bases: 7. As DNA, the CDR3 is TGTGCCAGCAGCTTACTCCGGACAGGCCTCTCTGGAAACACCATATATTTT. It translates to CASSLLRTGLSGNTIYF. The entire variable domain, with the rest obtained from reference TRBV7-2 and TRBJ1-3, is as follows: GAGVSQSPSNKVTEKGKDVELRCDPISGHTALYWYRQSLGQGLEFLIYFQGNSAPDKSGLPSDRFSAERTGGSVSTLTIQRTQQEDSAVYLCASSLLRTGLSGNTIYFGEGSWLTVV.

The V and J genes are TRBV19 and TRBJ1-2; 7 bases fit TRBD1. Trimming cost V 5 bases and J 10 bases; bases outside gene matches: 10. This CDR3 has 13 amino acids. Germline values: CDR1 LNHDA, CDR2 SQIVND (reference sequence). The CDR3 protein is CASSSQGEEVYTF. CDR3 DNA: TGTGCCAGTAGTTCGCAGGGGGAAGAAGTCTACACCTTC.

The chain links TRBV6-5 to TRBJ2-1; D is perhaps TRBD1 (6 bases). This CDR3 comprises 15 residues. Germline V lookup: CDR1 MNHEY, CDR2 SVGAGI. Trimming cost V 0 bases and J 10 bases, with 16 bases left between them. CDR3 in DNA: TGTGCCAGCAGTTACTCCCATTTAGGGGGAAACGAGCAGTTCTTC. Amino acids: CASSYSHLGGNEQFF.

The V and J genes are TRBV7-3 and TRBJ2-3; D might be TRBD2 (6 bases). The CDR3 has 15 amino acids. The ends were cut back, 2 bases at V and 3 bases at J, with 12 bases in the middle. Germline loops: CDR1 SGHTA, CDR2 FQGTGA. CDR3 nucleotide sequence: TGTGCCAGCAGCTTAGGTGGGGGGAGGACAGATACGCAGTATTTT. Translation: CASSLGGGRTDTQYF.

This chain joins TRBV7-9 and TRBJ1-3; D may be TRBD1 (6 bases). The CDR3 covers 15 residues. Germline CDR1 SEHNR, CDR2 FQNEAQ (reference sequence). Trimming removed 5 bases from V and 4 bases from J, with 15 bases in between. The CDR3 DNA reads as TGTGCCAGCAGCCATTCGGGGGCAGTCGGAAACACCATATATTTT. Residues: CASSHSGAVGNTIYF.

The rearrangement links TRBV25-1 to TRBJ2-1, with D perhaps TRBD1 (6 bases). Germline V CDR1 and CDR2: MGHDK, SYGVNS. The CDR3 contains 13 residues. Trimming cost V 4 bases and J 8 bases, with 12 bases left between them. The CDR3, as DNA: TGTGCCAGCAGTGGCCAACAGGGCGATGAGCAGTTCTTC. Encoded protein: CASSGQQGDEQFF.

CDR3 amino acids: CAISAGHLNTEAFF. CDR3 nucleotides: TGTGCCATCAGTGCTGGACACCTGAACACTGAAGCTTTCTTT. The chain uses TRBV10-3 and TRBJ1-1; the D gene is possibly TRBD1 (5 bases). Between the trimmed V and J ends, which lost 4 bases and 0 bases, there was a span of 9 bases. Germline-derived CDR1 and CDR2 are ENHRY and SYGVKD. CDR3 length equals 14 residues.

This rearrangement joins TRBV12-3 or TRBV12-4 to TRBJ1-1, with TRBD1 matching over 7 bases. This CDR3 comprises 13 residues. Trimming removed 5 bases from V and 3 bases from J; junction bases left unmatched: 3. CDR3 DNA: TGTGCCAGCAGTCAGGACAGGTACACTGAAGCTTTCTTT. Translation: CASSQDRYTEAFF.

The J gene is TRBJ2-6, the V gene TRBV4-1; D uncertain. CDR1 MGHRA and CDR2 YSYEKL come from the germline V gene. The CDR3 loop spans 16 amino acids. Trimming cost V 0 bases and J 0 bases, with 6 bases left between them. The CDR3 DNA reads TGCGCCAGCAGCCAAGAGGCCAACTCTGGGGCCAACGTCCTGACTTTC. Amino acids: CASSQEANSGANVLTF.